The T cell receptor (beta chain) under discussion was sequenced for a study of T cell repertoires in aging, cancer and after chemotherapy. Overall study: Six age groups, ranging from 30 or younger to 70 or older, included the donors. Findings of the study overall: These repertoire data do not allow conclusions about immunological memory after chemotherapy. Across the chemotherapy interval, each cancer cohort showed higher median generation probability, suggesting thymic rebound.

Worth noting for this clonotype: Its antigen is currently unknown.

A mixed TRB-A/B primer pool amplified rearranged TRB by multiplex touch-down PCR. TCRdb reprocessed the multiplex PCR reads via MiXCR and lists one record per CDR3 protein. The sample shows roughly 1,300 distinct CDR3 sequences, roughly 66% of them seen only once. TCR beta rearrangements were amplified from peripheral blood genomic DNA. The CDR3 is made up of 13 amino acids. V dropped 0 bases and J dropped 3 bases, with 6 bases sitting between them. V gene TRBV12-3 or TRBV12-4 combines with J gene TRBJ2-7; D not resolved. Input material: blood. This sequence originates from a human donor with a blood cancer. The CDR3 spells CASSLARDYEQYF. The CDR3 DNA follows: TGTGCCAGCAGTTTAGCGAGAGACTACGAGCAGTACTTC.